The next 32 T cell receptor beta chains were all read from a single sample in a study of cytotoxic CD8 clonotypes in ibrutinib-treated CLL. Method: immunoSEQ multiplex PCR; TCRdb's copy keeps in-frame clones and lacks some. The table shows 110,000 to 150,000 clones, with about 79% occurring only once. The sample consisted of PBMCs, taken after 12 months of ibrutinib treatment. The receptors derive from a human donor with chronic lymphocytic leukemia.

This clone occurred a few times. The chain has TRBV7-9 and TRBJ2-5; TRBD1 aligns across 10 bases. This CDR3 comprises 15 residues. CDR1 and CDR2 from the germline V gene are SEHNR and FQNEAQ (reference sequence). Trimming cost V 5 bases and J 5 bases; bases outside gene matches: 8. The CDR3, as DNA: TGTGCCAGCAGCACCCGGGACAGGGGAGGGGAGACCCAGTACTTC. This translates into CASSTRDRGGETQYF.

There are a few counts of this clone. This sequence joins TRBV30 and TRBJ1-2; D not resolved. The CDR3 has 13 residues. Germline V CDR1 and CDR2: GTSNPN, SVGIG (reference sequence). V was cut by 4 bases and J by 1 base, with 10 bases left in between. This chain's CDR3 is CAWTSGFNYGYTF. The CDR3, as DNA: TGTGCCTGGACTAGTGGTTTTAACTATGGCTACACCTTC. Using reference TRBV30 and TRBJ1-2 for the parts outside the CDR3, the full variable domain is SQTIHQWPATLVQPVGSPLSLECTVEGTSNPNLYWYRQAAGRGLQLLFYSVGIGQISSEVPQNLSASRPQDRQFILSSKKLLLSDSGFYLCAWTSGFNYGYTFGSGTRLTVV.

The J gene is TRBJ2-2, the V gene TRBV6-5, with D possibly being TRBD1 (6 bases). The CDR3 loop spans 13 amino acids. The germline gives CDR1 MNHEY, CDR2 SVGAGI. V lost 6 bases, J lost 5 bases, and 10 bases lay in between. CDR3 in DNA: TGTGCCAGCAGACCTAGGGGGACCGGGGAGCTGTTTTTT. Amino acids: CASRPRGTGELFF.

This clone occurred a few times. Here the CDR3 DNA reads TGCAGCGTTGGTGGAGGTTTTGGAAACACCATATATTTT. Its translation: CSVGGGFGNTIYF. The chain carries TRBV29-1 and TRBJ1-3; D not certain. Trimming stripped 4 bases from V and 3 bases from J, with 10 bases between. Per germline, CDR1 SQVTM and CDR2 ANQGSEA. This CDR3 is built from 13 residues.

This clone was counted a few times. The chain links TRBV5-8 to TRBJ1-1; D unclear. This CDR3 is 16 amino acids long. V was shortened by 0 bases and J by 1 base, with 13 bases between the two germline ends. Looked up from germline, CDR1 is SGHTS and CDR2 is YDEGEE. As DNA, the CDR3 is TGTGCCAGCAGCTTGGACACGAAGCCGGGGAACACTGAAGCTTTCTTT. Its protein is CASSLDTKPGNTEAFF.

This clone was recorded only once. The CDR3 loop is CASSSDIDTQYF. The CDR3 bases are TGTGCCAGCAGTTCCGATATTGATACGCAGTATTTT. This chain uses TRBV28 with TRBJ2-3, with D unresolved. CDR1 and CDR2 from the germline V gene are MDHEN and SYDVKM. The CDR3 loop spans 12 amino acids. V lost 4 bases, J lost 6 bases, and 8 bases lay in between.

The chain recombines TRBV9 with TRBJ2-3; D may be TRBD2 (6 bases). Trimming left V 3 bases short and J 2 bases short, with 22 bases between. Germline lookup yields CDR1 SGDLS and CDR2 YYNGEE. The CDR3 spans 18 residues. CDR3 protein: CASSASPSARLLTDTQYF. CDR3 nucleotide sequence: TGTGCCAGCAGCGCCTCTCCTAGCGCTAGACTTCTCACAGATACGCAGTATTTT.

This clone appeared a few times. This sequence joins TRBV5-4 and TRBJ2-7; TRBD1 matches at 8 bases. V shed 4 bases and J 5 bases; nucleotides not matched to a gene: 11. Germline CDR1 reads SGHNT; CDR2 reads YYREEE (reference sequence). This CDR3 contains 15 residues. The chain's CDR3 is CASSLGTGRENEQYF. The CDR3 DNA reads TGTGCCAGCAGCCTAGGGACAGGACGAGAAAACGAGCAGTACTTC.

The sample holds one count of this clone. This chain joins TRBV5-1 and TRBJ2-3; D possibly corresponds to TRBD1 (6 bases). Germline CDR1 SGHRS, CDR2 YFSETQ. The germline V and J ends were trimmed by 5 bases and 0 bases, with 7 bases remaining between them. The CDR3 sequence is 13 residues long. The CDR3 protein is CASRDRSTDTQYF. The CDR3 nucleotides are TGCGCCAGCAGGGACAGAAGCACAGATACGCAGTATTTT.

Written as DNA, the CDR3 is TGCAGCGGGTATCCGGGACAGGACAATGAAAAACTGTTTTTT. Protein: CSGYPGQDNEKLFF. The chain uses TRBV29-1 and TRBJ1-4; 8 bases fit TRBD1. Germline CDR1 is SQVTM and CDR2 is ANQGSEA. The CDR3 extends over 14 amino acids. With 7 bases clipped from V and 5 bases from J, the junction kept 9 bases outside the gene matches.

The V call is TRBV2, the J call TRBJ1-5; TRBD1 is a possible D gene (5 bases). CDR1 and CDR2 from the germline V gene are SNHLY and FYNNEI. Deletions cut 6 bases from V and 3 bases from J, with 15 bases between. This CDR3 spans 15 amino acids. This chain's CDR3 is CASRDGHHPNQPQHF. CDR3 in DNA: TGTGCCAGCAGAGACGGACACCATCCCAATCAGCCCCAGCATTTT.

CDR3 nucleotide sequence: TGTGCCAGCAGTCGGAGTAACTATGGCTACACCTTC. Translated: CASSRSNYGYTF. The V and J genes are TRBV7-9 and TRBJ1-2; D is uncertain. Germline-derived CDR1 and CDR2 are SEHNR and FQNEAQ (reference sequence). Trimming cost V 6 bases and J 1 base, with 6 bases left between them. This CDR3 spans 12 amino acids.

This clone has only one observation. The J gene is TRBJ1-4, the V gene TRBV7-2; D is undetermined. V shed 1 base and J shed 2 bases, with 11 bases lying between them. The germline V gene has CDR1 SGHTA and CDR2 FQGNSA. This CDR3 spans 16 amino acids. The CDR3 sequence is CASSLVFWATNEKLFF. CDR3 bases: TGTGCCAGCAGCTTAGTTTTCTGGGCTACTAATGAAAAACTGTTTTTT.

This chain joins TRBV7-2 and TRBJ1-2; no clear D gene. V lost 4 bases, J lost 4 bases, and 19 bases lay in between. The V gene's germline CDR1 is SGHTA and CDR2 FQGNSA. The CDR3 has 16 residues. CDR3 nucleotides: TGTGCCAGCAGCTCCTCCGGGTCAATCTTCCGCTATGGCTACACCTTC. This sequence encodes CASSSSGSIFRYGYTF.

This rearrangement joins TRBV5-1 to TRBJ2-7; D is ambiguous. V was trimmed by 1 base and J by 2 bases, leaving 7 bases between them. The CDR3 runs 13 residues. Germline assignment: CDR1 SGHRS and CDR2 YFSETQ. This chain's CDR3 is CASSLRETYEQYF. The CDR3, as DNA: TGCGCCAGCAGCTTGCGCGAGACCTACGAGCAGTACTTC.

This clone was found once. In the same sample, other DNA sequences code for this CDR3. V is TRBV27 and J is TRBJ2-3, with D perhaps TRBD1 or TRBD2 (5 bases each). Germline CDR1 is MNHEY and CDR2 is SMNVEV (reference sequence). CDR3 length: 16 amino acids. Trimming pared 2 bases from V and 2 bases from J, leaving 14 bases between. CDR3 in amino acids: CASSLAGAGNTDTQYF. Here the CDR3 DNA reads TGTGCCAGCAGTTTAGCCGGGGCAGGAAACACAGATACGCAGTATTTT.

The chain couples TRBV18 to TRBJ1-1; 10 bases fit TRBD1. This CDR3 comprises 16 residues. The trim removed 3 bases at V and 1 base at J, leaving 5 bases unmatched. Per the germline V gene, CDR1 is KGHSH and CDR2 is LQKENI. CDR3 in DNA: TGTGCCAGCTCACCCCTTAGGACAGGGGGGAACACTGAAGCTTTCTTT. This gives the protein CASSPLRTGGNTEAFF. The whole variable domain, filled in from reference TRBV18 and TRBJ1-1, reads NAGVMQNPRHLVRRRGQEARLRCSPMKGHSHVYWYRQLPEEGLKFMVYLQKENIIDESGMPKERFSAEFPKEGPSILRIQQVVRGDSAAYFCASSPLRTGGNTEAFFGQGTRLTVV.

The sample holds one count of this clone. The same CDR3 is also encoded by other DNA sequences in this sample. V is TRBV4-3 and J is TRBJ2-3; D is ambiguous. V was shortened by 2 bases and J by 3 bases, with 6 bases between the two germline ends. The CDR3 length is 13 residues. Germline lookup yields CDR1 LGHNA and CDR2 YSLEER. The CDR3 spells CASSQLGTDTQYF. In DNA form, the CDR3 reads TGCGCCAGCAGCCAACTAGGAACAGATACGCAGTATTTT.

The chain has TRBV7-8 and TRBJ2-5; D may correspond to TRBD1 or TRBD2 (5 bases each). Germline V CDR1 and CDR2: SGHVS, FQNEAQ. With 5 bases removed from V and 3 bases from J, the gap between germline ends came to 10 bases. This CDR3 spans 13 amino acids. Written as DNA, the CDR3 is TGTGCCAGCAGCCGGGACCCCAAAGAGACCCAGTACTTC. This sequence encodes CASSRDPKETQYF.

This rearrangement joins TRBV18 to TRBJ1-5; maybe TRBD1 (5 bases). V gave up 1 base and J gave up 3 bases, with 7 bases separating them. The CDR3 covers 14 residues. CDR1 KGHSH and CDR2 LQKENI come from the germline V gene. The DNA of the CDR3 is TGTGCCAGCTCACCACAGGGGACCAATCAGCCCCAGCATTTT. This gives the protein CASSPQGTNQPQHF.

In DNA, the CDR3 is TGTGCCAGCAGGTTCTTTGCCGGACAGGGGAACTATGGCTACACCTTC. Its translation: CASRFFAGQGNYGYTF. The chain combines TRBV5-6 with TRBJ1-2, with 9 bases fitting TRBD1. CDR1 and CDR2 from the germline V gene are SGHDT and YYEEEE. V lost 5 bases to trimming and J lost 2 bases; unmatched junction nucleotides: 10. This CDR3 comprises 16 residues. The full variable domain, with the rest looked up from reference TRBV5-6 and TRBJ1-2, is DAGVTQSPTHLIKTRGQQVTLRCSPKSGHDTVSWYQQALGQGPQFIFQYYEEEERQRGNFPDRFSGHQFPNYSSELNVNALLLGDSALYLCASRFFAGQGNYGYTFGSGTRLTVV.

This clone has more than one count but fewer than ten. The chain uses TRBV7-2 and TRBJ1-5; D gene unclear. Deletions cut 0 bases from V and 1 base from J, with 10 bases between. This CDR3 contains 16 residues. CDR1 is SGHTA, CDR2 FQGNSA, per germline. The CDR3 sequence is CASSLAPGLSNQPQHF. CDR3 coding DNA: TGTGCCAGCAGCTTAGCGCCGGGCCTGAGCAATCAGCCCCAGCATTTT.

The gene calls are TRBV29-1 and TRBJ1-2, with TRBD1 identical over 7 bases. With 2 bases clipped from V and 4 bases from J, the junction kept 13 bases outside the gene matches. CDR1 is SQVTM and CDR2 is ANQGSEA in the germline V gene. The CDR3 is 16 amino acids. CDR3 in amino acids: CSVEKNGQGGIYGYTF. CDR3 DNA sequence: TGCAGCGTTGAAAAAAACGGGCAGGGGGGCATCTATGGCTACACCTTC.

This clone has more than one count but fewer than ten. This rearrangement joins TRBV30 to TRBJ1-2, with TRBD1 matching over 9 bases. Germline-derived CDR1 and CDR2 are GTSNPN and SVGIG (reference sequence). V lost 2 bases to trimming and J lost 7 bases; unmatched junction nucleotides: 5. This CDR3 has 13 residues. CDR3 sequence: CAWSRRTGAGYTF. The CDR3 DNA reads as TGTGCCTGGAGTCGAAGGACAGGGGCTGGCTACACCTTC.

The V and J genes are TRBV4-3 and TRBJ1-2; D is possibly TRBD1 (6 bases). The ends were cut back, 3 bases at V and 8 bases at J, with 16 bases in the middle. CDR1 and CDR2 (germline): LGHNA, YSLEER. This CDR3 spans 14 amino acids. The CDR3 coding sequence is TGCGCCAGCAGCCATTCAAACAGGGCCGGGGGCTACACCTTC. Protein product: CASSHSNRAGGYTF.

This clone was seen once. This chain connects TRBV27 to TRBJ2-7; no clear D gene. V lost 3 bases, J lost 1 base, and 7 bases lay in between. This CDR3 is built from 13 residues. Looked up from germline, CDR1 is MNHEY and CDR2 is SMNVEV (reference sequence). This chain's CDR3 is CASSFSFSYEQYF. Written as DNA, the CDR3 is TGTGCCAGCAGTTTCTCCTTTTCCTACGAGCAGTACTTC.

A few counts support this clone. The rearrangement links TRBV9 to TRBJ1-1; D possibly corresponds to TRBD1 (5 bases). Germline V CDR1 and CDR2: SGDLS, YYNGEE. V shed 4 bases and J shed 3 bases, with 16 bases lying between them. The CDR3 length is 15 residues. The CDR3 region is CASSPGGGIDTEAFF. For the CDR3, the DNA is TGTGCCAGCAGCCCGGGGGGAGGGATAGACACTGAAGCTTTCTTT.

The chain has TRBV7-2 and TRBJ2-7; 7 positions agree with TRBD2. With V trimmed by 5 bases and J by 4 bases, 8 bases remained unmatched. Germline CDR1 SGHTA, CDR2 FQGNSA. The CDR3 has 14 residues. CDR3 sequence: CASSPTGGSYEQYF. In DNA form, the CDR3 reads TGTGCCAGCAGCCCAACGGGAGGTTCTTACGAGCAGTACTTC.

The V call is TRBV4-3, the J call TRBJ2-1; TRBD2 matches at 8 bases. Unmatched junction bases numbered 7, after V lost 0 bases and J lost 3 bases. CDR1 and CDR2 from the germline V gene are LGHNA and YSLEER. The CDR3 loop spans 17 amino acids. CDR3 sequence reads: CASSQDQAGVLYNEQFF. In nucleotides, the CDR3 is TGCGCCAGCAGCCAAGATCAAGCGGGAGTCCTCTACAATGAGCAGTTCTTC.

The sample holds a few counts of this clone. The chain is built from TRBV30 and TRBJ1-3; D ambiguous. CDR1 and CDR2 from the germline V gene are GTSNPN and SVGIG (reference sequence). The CDR3 is made up of 13 amino acids. V was cut by 3 bases and J by 0 bases, with 6 bases left in between. CDR3 residues: CAWRFPSGNTIYF. DNA of the CDR3: TGTGCCTGGAGGTTCCCCTCTGGAAACACCATATATTTT.

The chain couples TRBV6-5 to TRBJ2-7; tentatively, D is TRBD1 (5 bases). The V gene lost 7 bases and the J gene lost 3 bases, with 16 bases spanning the gap. The germline CDR1 and CDR2 sequences are MNHEY and SVGAGI. This CDR3 comprises 14 residues. In DNA, the CDR3 is TGTGCCAGCATTCCTAACCCAGGACACTACGAGCAGTACTTC. Amino acids: CASIPNPGHYEQYF.

The CDR3 here is CSVEDRRPMRAGANVLTF. In DNA form, the CDR3 reads TGCAGCGTTGAAGATCGGAGACCGATGCGGGCTGGGGCCAACGTCCTGACTTTC. The chain uses TRBV29-1 and TRBJ2-6; the D gene is possibly TRBD2 (5 bases). The CDR3 extends over 18 amino acids. Germline CDR1 SQVTM, CDR2 ANQGSEA. The ends were cut back, 0 bases at V and 2 bases at J, with 17 bases in the middle.